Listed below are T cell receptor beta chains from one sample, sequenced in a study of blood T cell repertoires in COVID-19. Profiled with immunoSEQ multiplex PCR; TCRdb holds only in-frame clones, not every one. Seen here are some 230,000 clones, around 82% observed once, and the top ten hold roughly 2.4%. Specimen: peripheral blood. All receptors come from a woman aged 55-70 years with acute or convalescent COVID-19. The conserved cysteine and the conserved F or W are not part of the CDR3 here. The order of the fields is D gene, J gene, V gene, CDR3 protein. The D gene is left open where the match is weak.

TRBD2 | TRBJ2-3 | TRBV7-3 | ASSRTSGEADTQY
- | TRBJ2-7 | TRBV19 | ASSADTRGAYEQY
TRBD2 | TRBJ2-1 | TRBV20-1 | SASLAGGLYNEQF
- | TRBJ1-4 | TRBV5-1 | ASSLGGVGEKLF
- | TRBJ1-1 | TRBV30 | AWSARQGMGNTEAF
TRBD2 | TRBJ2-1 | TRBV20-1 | SASGIAGGYEQF
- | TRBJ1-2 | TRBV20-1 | SASLGGGYGYT
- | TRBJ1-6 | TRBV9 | ASSPLGRADSPLH
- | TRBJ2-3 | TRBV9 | ASSGHDEGPDTQY
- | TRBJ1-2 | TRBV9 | ASSVDRGALT